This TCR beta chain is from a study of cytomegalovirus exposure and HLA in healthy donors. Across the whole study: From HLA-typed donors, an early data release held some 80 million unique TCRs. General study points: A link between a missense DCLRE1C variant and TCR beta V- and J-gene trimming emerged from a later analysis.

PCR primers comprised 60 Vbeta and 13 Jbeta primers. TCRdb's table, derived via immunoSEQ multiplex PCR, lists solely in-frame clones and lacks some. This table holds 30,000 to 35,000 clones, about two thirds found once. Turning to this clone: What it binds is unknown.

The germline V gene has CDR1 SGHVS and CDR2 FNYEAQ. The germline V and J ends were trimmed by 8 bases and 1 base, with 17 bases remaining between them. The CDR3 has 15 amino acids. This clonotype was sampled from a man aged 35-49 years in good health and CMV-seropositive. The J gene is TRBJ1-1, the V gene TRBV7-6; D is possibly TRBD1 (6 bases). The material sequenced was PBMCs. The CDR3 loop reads CASGPGAWRNTEAFF. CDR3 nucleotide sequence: TGTGCCAGCGGCCCAGGGGCTTGGAGGAACACTGAAGCTTTCTTT.